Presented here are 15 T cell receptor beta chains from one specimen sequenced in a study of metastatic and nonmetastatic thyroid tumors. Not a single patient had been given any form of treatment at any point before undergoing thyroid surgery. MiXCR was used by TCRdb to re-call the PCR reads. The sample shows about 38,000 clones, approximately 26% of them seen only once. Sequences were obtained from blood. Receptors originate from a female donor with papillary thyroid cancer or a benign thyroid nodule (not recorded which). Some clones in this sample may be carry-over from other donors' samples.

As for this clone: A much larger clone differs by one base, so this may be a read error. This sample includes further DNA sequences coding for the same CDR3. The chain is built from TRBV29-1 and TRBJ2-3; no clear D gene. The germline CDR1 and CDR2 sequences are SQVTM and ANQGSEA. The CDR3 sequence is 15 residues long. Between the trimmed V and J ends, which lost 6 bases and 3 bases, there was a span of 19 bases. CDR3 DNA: TGCAGCGTCGGTCGGTTAGGGCTGGGGACAGATACGCAGTATTTT. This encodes CSVGRLGLGTDTQYF.

CDR3 sequence reads: CASSMNTGGTEAFF. CDR3 nucleotides: TGTGCCAGTAGTATGAACACGGGTGGCACTGAAGCTTTCTTT. This chain links TRBV19 with TRBJ1-1; unclear D gene. The CDR3 contains 14 residues. CDR1 LNHDA and CDR2 SQIVND come from the germline V gene (reference sequence). V lost 3 bases, J lost 4 bases, and 12 bases lay in between.

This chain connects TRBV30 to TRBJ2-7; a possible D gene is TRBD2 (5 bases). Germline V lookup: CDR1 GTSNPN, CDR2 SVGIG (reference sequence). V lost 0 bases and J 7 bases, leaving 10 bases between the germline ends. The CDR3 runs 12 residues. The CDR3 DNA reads TGTGCCTGGAGTGTACGAGGGAGTGAGCAGTACTTC. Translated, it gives CAWSVRGSEQYF.

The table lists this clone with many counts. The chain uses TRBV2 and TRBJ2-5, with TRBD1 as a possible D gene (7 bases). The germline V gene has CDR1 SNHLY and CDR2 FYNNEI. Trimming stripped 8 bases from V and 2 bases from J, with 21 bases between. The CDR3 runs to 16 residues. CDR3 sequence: CASHGAQGGIQETQYF. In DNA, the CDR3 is TGTGCCAGCCACGGTGCGCAGGGGGGAATTCAAGAGACCCAGTACTTC.

CDR3 nucleotide sequence: TGTGCCAGCAGTTTGGGGCAGGGACCTGAGCAGTACTTC. Amino acid sequence: CASSLGQGPEQYF. This chain joins TRBV27 and TRBJ2-7; D may be TRBD1 or TRBD2 (5 bases each). Trimming stripped 3 bases from V and 7 bases from J, with 13 bases between. Germline values: CDR1 MNHEY, CDR2 SMNVEV (reference sequence). This CDR3 is 13 amino acids long.

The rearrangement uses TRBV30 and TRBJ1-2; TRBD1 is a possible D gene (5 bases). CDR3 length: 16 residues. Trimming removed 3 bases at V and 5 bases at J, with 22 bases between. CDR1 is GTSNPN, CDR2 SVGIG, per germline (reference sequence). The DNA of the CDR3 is TGTGCCTGGAGGGGTCCTAGGGGCCCGCGGAATTATGGCTACACCTTC. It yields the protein CAWRGPRGPRNYGYTF.

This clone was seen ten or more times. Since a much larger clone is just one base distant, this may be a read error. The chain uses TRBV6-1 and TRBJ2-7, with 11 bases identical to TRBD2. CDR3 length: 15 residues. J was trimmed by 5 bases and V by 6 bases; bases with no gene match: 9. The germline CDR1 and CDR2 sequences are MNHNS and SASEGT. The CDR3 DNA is TGTGCCAGCAGCCGCAAACTAGCGGGAGTCCACGAGCAGTACTTC. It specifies CASSRKLAGVHEQYF.

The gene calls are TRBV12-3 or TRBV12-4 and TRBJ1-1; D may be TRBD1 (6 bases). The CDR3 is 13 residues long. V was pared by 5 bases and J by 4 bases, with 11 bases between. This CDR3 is CASSLQGSTEAFF. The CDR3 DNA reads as TGTGCCAGCAGTCTCCAGGGGTCCACTGAAGCTTTCTTT.

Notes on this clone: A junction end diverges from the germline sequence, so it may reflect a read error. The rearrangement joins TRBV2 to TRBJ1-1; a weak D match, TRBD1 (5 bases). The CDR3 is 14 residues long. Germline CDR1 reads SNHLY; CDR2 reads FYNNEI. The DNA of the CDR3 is TGCGCCAGCAGGGCGGAAAGGTCGAACACTGAAGCTTTCTTT. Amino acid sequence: CASRAERSNTEAFF.

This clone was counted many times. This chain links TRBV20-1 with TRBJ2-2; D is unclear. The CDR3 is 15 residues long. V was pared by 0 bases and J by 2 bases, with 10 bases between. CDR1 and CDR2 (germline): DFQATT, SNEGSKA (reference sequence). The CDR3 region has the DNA TGCAGTGCTAGAGATGCGGACGGTAACACCGGGGAGCTGTTTTTT. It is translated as CSARDADGNTGELFF.

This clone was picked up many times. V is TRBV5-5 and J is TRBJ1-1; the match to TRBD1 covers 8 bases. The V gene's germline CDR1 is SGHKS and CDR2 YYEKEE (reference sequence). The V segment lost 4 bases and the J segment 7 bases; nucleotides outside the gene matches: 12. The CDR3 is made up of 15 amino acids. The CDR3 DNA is TGTGCCAGCAGCCCGGGGACAGGTGGGGCGAATGAAGCTTTCTTT. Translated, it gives CASSPGTGGANEAFF.

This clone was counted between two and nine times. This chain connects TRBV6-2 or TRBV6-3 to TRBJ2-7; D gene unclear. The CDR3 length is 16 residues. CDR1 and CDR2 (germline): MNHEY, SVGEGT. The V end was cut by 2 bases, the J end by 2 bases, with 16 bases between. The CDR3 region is CASSYQGQDLTYEQYF. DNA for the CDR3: TGTGCCAGCAGTTACCAAGGGCAGGACCTTACCTACGAGCAGTACTTC.

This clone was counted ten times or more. The CDR3 sequence: CASSLSASYLGANVLTF. CDR3 bases: TGTGCCAGCAGTTTATCGGCATCCTACTTGGGGGCCAACGTCCTGACTTTC. The V and J genes are TRBV27 and TRBJ2-6; D unclear. The CDR3 is made up of 17 amino acids. V was clipped by 0 bases and J by 4 bases, with 13 bases between them. Per the germline V gene, CDR1 is MNHEY and CDR2 is SMNVEV (reference sequence).

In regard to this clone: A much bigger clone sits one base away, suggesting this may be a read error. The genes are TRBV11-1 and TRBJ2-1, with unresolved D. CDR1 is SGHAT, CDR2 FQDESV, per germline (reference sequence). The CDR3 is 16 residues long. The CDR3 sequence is CASSSGRAIPYNEQFF. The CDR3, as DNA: TGCGCCAGCAGCTCCGGCCGGGCGATCCCCTACAATGAGCAGTTCTTC.

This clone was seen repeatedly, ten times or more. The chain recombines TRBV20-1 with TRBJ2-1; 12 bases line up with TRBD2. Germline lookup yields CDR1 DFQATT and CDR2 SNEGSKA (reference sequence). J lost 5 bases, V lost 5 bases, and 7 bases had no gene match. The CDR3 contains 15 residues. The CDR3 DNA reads TGCAGTGCTCCCCGGACTAGCGGGAACCACAATGAGCAGTTCTTC. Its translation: CSAPRTSGNHNEQFF.